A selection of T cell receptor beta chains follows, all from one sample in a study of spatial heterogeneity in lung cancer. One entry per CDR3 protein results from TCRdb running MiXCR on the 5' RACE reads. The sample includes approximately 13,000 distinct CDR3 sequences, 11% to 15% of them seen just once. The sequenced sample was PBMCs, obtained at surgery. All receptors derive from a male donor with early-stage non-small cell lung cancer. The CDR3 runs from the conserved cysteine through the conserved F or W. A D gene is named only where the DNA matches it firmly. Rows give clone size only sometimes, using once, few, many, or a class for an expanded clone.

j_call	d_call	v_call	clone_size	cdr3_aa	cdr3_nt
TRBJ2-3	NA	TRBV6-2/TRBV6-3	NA	CASSTGPRVDTQYF	TGTGCCAGCAGTACGGGCCCACGAGTGGATACGCAGTATTTT
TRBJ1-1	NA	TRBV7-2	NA	CASSLRRNTEAFF	TGTGCCAGCAGCTTAAGACGGAACACTGAAGCTTTCTTT
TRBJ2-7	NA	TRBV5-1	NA	CASSIRDQTYEQYF	TGCGCCAGCAGCATCCGGGACCAGACCTACGAGCAGTACTTC
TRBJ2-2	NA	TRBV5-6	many	CASSLRGYTGELFF	TGTGCCAGCAGCCTACGGGGGTACACCGGGGAGCTGTTTTTT
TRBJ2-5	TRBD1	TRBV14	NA	CASSILDRDSKETQYF	TGTGCCAGCAGTATCCTGGACAGGGATTCGAAAGAGACCCAGTACTTC
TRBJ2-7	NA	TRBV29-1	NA	CSATGLGVYEQYF	TGCAGCGCTACGGGACTGGGAGTCTACGAGCAGTACTTC
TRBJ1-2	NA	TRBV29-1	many	CSVYGMDSSISYGYTF	TGCAGCGTTTACGGGATGGACAGTTCCATTTCCTATGGCTACACCTTC
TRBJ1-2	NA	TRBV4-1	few	CASSQGQTEIYGYTF	TGCGCCAGCAGCCAAGGTCAGACAGAGATTTATGGCTACACCTTC
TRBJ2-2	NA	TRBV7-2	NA	CASSFSRYGGELFF	TGTGCCAGCAGCTTCAGCCGTTATGGCGGGGAGCTGTTTTTT
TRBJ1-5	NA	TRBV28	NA	CASSLTRQPQHF	TGTGCCAGCAGTTTAACCCGTCAGCCCCAGCATTTT
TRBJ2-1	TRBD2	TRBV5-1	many	CASSLVLAANEQFF	TGCGCCAGCAGCTTGGTGCTAGCGGCCAATGAGCAGTTCTTC
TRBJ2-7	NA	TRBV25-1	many	CASSEGRQGGYEQYF	TGTGCCAGCAGTGAGGGGCGGCAGGGGGGCTACGAGCAGTACTTC
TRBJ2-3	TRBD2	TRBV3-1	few	CASSSWTSGGSSTDTQYF	TGTGCCAGCAGCTCATGGACTAGCGGGGGCTCCAGCACAGATACGCAGTATTTT
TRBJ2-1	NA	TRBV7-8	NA	CASSFKPRDEQFF	TGTGCCAGCAGCTTTAAACCCAGGGATGAGCAGTTCTTC
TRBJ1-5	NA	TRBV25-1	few	CASSGRGDQPQHF	TGTGCCAGCAGTGGCAGGGGAGATCAGCCCCAGCATTTT
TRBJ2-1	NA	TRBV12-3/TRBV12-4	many	CASSFGPSVEQFF	TGTGCCAGCAGTTTCGGGCCGTCGGTTGAGCAGTTCTTC
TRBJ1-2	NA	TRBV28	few	CASSLLSENYGYTF	TGTGCCAGCAGTTTATTATCCGAGAACTATGGCTACACCTTC
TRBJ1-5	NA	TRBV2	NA	CASSVGTDQPQHF	TGTGCCAGCAGTGTGGGCACAGATCAGCCCCAGCATTTT